The clone carrying this T cell receptor (beta chain) showed up many times. The data are from a study of T-cell reconstitution after alpha-beta-depleted transplantation in children. Preparing the TCRbeta library involved the use of unique molecular identifiers. MiXCR, applied by TCRdb to the PCR reads, yields one record per CDR3 protein. The data contain 600,000 to 700,000 distinct CDR3 sequences, approximately 15% of them seen just once; the ten biggest clones take up under 1.2%. Material: PBMCs from the stem cell graft donor, obtained from the stem cell graft. The receptor comes from a human donor who donated a stem cell graft to a child with acute myeloid leukemia.

The CDR3 loop reads CASSSGTSNIQETQYF. Here the CDR3 DNA reads TGTGCCAGCAGCTCCGGGACTAGCAATATCCAAGAGACCCAGTACTTC. The chain joins TRBV7-2 to TRBJ2-5; 9 bases line up with TRBD2. CDR3 length equals 16 residues. The germline V gene has CDR1 SGHTA and CDR2 FQGNSA. V lost 4 bases, J lost 1 base, and 7 bases stayed unmatched. The full variable domain, in which reference TRBV7-2 and TRBJ2-5 provide the parts outside the CDR3, is GAGVSQSPSNKVTEKGKDVELRCDPISGHTALYWYRQSLGQGLEFLIYFQGNSAPDKSGLPSDRFSAERTGGSVSTLTIQRTQQEDSAVYLCASSSGTSNIQETQYFGPGTRLLVL.